A single sample gave rise to the 23 T cell receptor beta chains below, sequenced in a study of blood T cell repertoires in COVID-19. TCRdb's copy holds only in-frame clones and misses some; the assay was immunoSEQ multiplex PCR. The sample lists a few hundred thousand clones, approximately 90% seen once, with about 6% in the top ten. Sample: peripheral blood. The receptors originated from a man between 60 and 75 years old who had recovered from COVID-19.

This chain links TRBV24-1 with TRBJ1-5, with 8 bases aligning to TRBD1. CDR1 is KGHDR and CDR2 is SFDVKD in the germline V gene. The V and J ends lost 7 bases and 3 bases, in that order; junction bases with no gene match: 10. This CDR3 has 16 amino acids. The CDR3 DNA sequence: TGTGCCACCAGCCCAGGACAGGGAATGATCAATCAGCCCCAGCATTTT. Translation: CATSPGQGMINQPQHF.

As for this clone: One end of the junction does not line up with germline, which may come from a read error. The genes are TRBV18 and TRBJ1-5; D possibly corresponds to TRBD1 (6 bases). Germline V gene sequence: CDR1 KGHSH, CDR2 LQKENI. The CDR3 has 13 amino acids. The CDR3 loop is CANSEGENQPQHF. The DNA of the CDR3 is TGTGCCAACTCAGAGGGGGAAAATCAGCCCCAGCATTTT. Full variable domain (outside the CDR3, taken from reference TRBV18 and TRBJ1-5): NAGVMQNPRHLVRRRGQEARLRCSPMKGHSHVYWYRQLPEEGLKFMVYLQKENIIDESGMPKERFSAEFPKEGPSILRIQQVVRGDSAAYFCANSEGENQPQHFGDGTRLSIL.

The chain uses TRBV5-1 and TRBJ2-1; 7 bases align to TRBD2. Trimming took 0 bases from V and 4 from J; bases not matched to a gene: 10. CDR1 SGHRS and CDR2 YFSETQ come from the germline V gene. The CDR3 runs to 17 residues. CDR3 residues: CASSLASGQAGYNEQFF. CDR3 DNA sequence: TGCGCCAGCAGCTTGGCCAGCGGGCAAGCGGGATACAATGAGCAGTTCTTC.

The chain couples TRBV6-5 to TRBJ1-5; D gene unclear. Germline V gene lookup returns CDR1 MNHEY and CDR2 SVGAGI. The V end lost 5 bases, the J end lost 4 bases, and 12 bases lay between the germline ends. The CDR3 spans 14 residues. The CDR3 DNA sequence: TGTGCCAGCAGTCCCTGGGGAGGGAATCAGCCCCAGCATTTT. It specifies CASSPWGGNQPQHF.

This CDR3 reads CASSLTSGASYNEQFF. CDR3 DNA sequence: TGCGCCAGCAGCTTGACTAGCGGGGCGTCCTACAATGAGCAGTTCTTC. The chain is built from TRBV5-1 and TRBJ2-1; TRBD2 matches 10 bases. The CDR3 covers 16 residues. Germline assignment: CDR1 SGHRS and CDR2 YFSETQ. The V segment lost 1 base and the J segment 1 base; nucleotides outside the gene matches: 2.

The genes are TRBV7-9 and TRBJ1-5; D might be TRBD1 (5 bases). Germline lookup yields CDR1 SEHNR and CDR2 FQNEAQ (reference sequence). Trimming took off 5 bases at V and 7 bases at J, with 18 bases between the two ends. The CDR3 is 15 residues long. CDR3 nucleotides: TGTGCCAGCAGCCCCCCGGGGCAGGGAGGCCAGCCCCAGCATTTT. This sequence encodes CASSPPGQGGQPQHF.

This chain joins TRBV6-6 and TRBJ1-3; D may be TRBD1 (6 bases). This CDR3 region has 14 residues. Germline values: CDR1 MNHNY, CDR2 SVGAGI (reference sequence). With 6 bases removed from V and 0 bases from J, the gap between germline ends came to 9 bases. The CDR3 protein is CASRPTGSGNTIYF. CDR3 DNA sequence: TGTGCCAGCAGACCGACAGGCTCTGGAAACACCATATATTTT.

V is TRBV20-1 and J is TRBJ2-2; D not resolved. The CDR3 is 13 residues long. Germline V lookup: CDR1 DFQATT, CDR2 SNEGSKA (reference sequence). Trimming stripped 3 bases from V and 1 base from J, with 6 bases between. CDR3 in amino acids: CSASHGNTGELFF. In nucleotides, the CDR3 is TGCAGTGCTAGTCACGGGAACACCGGGGAGCTGTTTTTT.

The chain links TRBV5-1 to TRBJ2-2; D may be TRBD2 (5 bases). Trimming took off 0 bases at V and 4 bases at J, with 7 bases between the two ends. The V gene's germline CDR1 is SGHRS and CDR2 YFSETQ. This CDR3 spans 14 amino acids. The CDR3 DNA reads TGCGCCAGCAGCTTGGAAGGGAGCACCGGGGAGCTGTTTTTT. It is translated as CASSLEGSTGELFF.

The CDR3 sequence: CASSPTRERLNTEAFF. DNA of the CDR3: TGTGCCAGCTCACCAACGAGGGAGAGGTTGAACACTGAAGCTTTCTTT. This rearrangement joins TRBV18 to TRBJ1-1; D ambiguous. The CDR3 spans 16 residues. With 2 bases removed from V and 0 bases from J, the gap between germline ends came to 13 bases. Germline CDR1 reads KGHSH; CDR2 reads LQKENI.

The CDR3 region has the DNA TGTGCCAGCAGCCGAGAGGCGGGGGGGCCGGGGGAGACCCAGTACTTC. Translation gives CASSREAGGPGETQYF. V gene TRBV7-8 combines with J gene TRBJ2-5, with 9 bases aligning to TRBD2. The V segment lost 5 bases and the J segment 5 bases; nucleotides outside the gene matches: 12. This CDR3 comprises 16 residues. In germline, CDR1 is SGHVS, CDR2 FQNEAQ.

The V call is TRBV2, the J call TRBJ1-6; no clear D. CDR3 size: 12 residues. From germline, CDR1 is SNHLY and CDR2 FYNNEI. V was clipped by 4 bases and J by 11 bases, with 9 bases between them. This CDR3 is CASSVLGAPLHF. CDR3 DNA: TGTGCCAGCAGTGTTTTGGGAGCACCCCTCCACTTT.

The chain uses TRBV7-2 and TRBJ1-2, with D perhaps TRBD1 (6 bases). The CDR3 runs 14 residues. Germline lookup yields CDR1 SGHTA and CDR2 FQGNSA. The V gene lost 5 bases and the J gene lost 1 base, with 11 bases spanning the gap. The CDR3 nucleotides are TGTGCCAGCAGCCTCACAGGGCTTAACTATGGCTACACCTTC. Its translation: CASSLTGLNYGYTF.

The chain employs TRBV7-7 and TRBJ2-7, with 8 bases aligning to TRBD1. Looked up from germline, CDR1 is SSHAT and CDR2 is FNYEAQ (reference sequence). The CDR3 runs 15 residues. Trimming cost V 5 bases and J 3 bases; bases outside gene matches: 9. In nucleotides, the CDR3 is TGTGCCAGCAGCCCTCAACAGGGGGGATTCTACGAGCAGTACTTC. This translates into CASSPQQGGFYEQYF.

The chain combines TRBV9 with TRBJ2-3; the D is unclear. CDR1 and CDR2 from the germline V gene are SGDLS and YYNGEE. The CDR3 has 12 amino acids. The V end was cut by 0 bases, the J end by 6 bases, with 5 bases between. Written as DNA, the CDR3 is TGTGCCAGCAGCGTAGTCGGGGATACGCAGTATTTT. This gives the protein CASSVVGDTQYF. Complete variable domain (other parts from reference TRBV9 and TRBJ2-3): DSGVTQTPKHLITATGQRVTLRCSPRSGDLSVYWYQQSLDQGLQFLIQYYNGEERAKGNILERFSAQQFPDLHSELNLSSLELGDSALYFCASSVVGDTQYFGPGTRLTVL.

The chain recombines TRBV10-2 with TRBJ1-1; D might be TRBD1 (6 bases). Germline V gives CDR1 WSHSY, CDR2 SAAADI. CDR3 length: 15 residues. Between the trimmed V and J ends, which lost 5 bases and 0 bases, there was a span of 13 bases. As DNA, the CDR3 is TGCGCCAGCAGTAGGCAGGGGTCAATGAACACTGAAGCTTTCTTT. This encodes CASSRQGSMNTEAFF.

The chain combines TRBV5-1 with TRBJ2-1; possibly TRBD1 for D (5 bases). The CDR3 spans 13 residues. With 2 bases removed from V and 6 bases from J, the gap between germline ends came to 9 bases. Germline CDR1 and CDR2: SGHRS and YFSETQ. CDR3: CASSFEGVNEQFF. In DNA, the CDR3 is TGCGCCAGCAGCTTTGAAGGGGTCAATGAGCAGTTCTTC.

In this sample, this clone turned up once. The chain uses TRBV6-2 or TRBV6-3 and TRBJ2-3, with TRBD2 identical over 9 bases. With V trimmed by 6 bases and J by 0 bases, 4 bases remained unmatched. Germline V lookup: CDR1 MNHEY, CDR2 SVGEGT. This CDR3 has 15 residues. This CDR3 reads CASSRTSGSTDTQYF. In DNA form, the CDR3 reads TGTGCCAGCAGCCGCACTAGCGGGAGCACAGATACGCAGTATTTT.

The V gene is TRBV18, the J gene TRBJ1-5; unclear D gene. The CDR3 covers 14 residues. V was trimmed by 2 bases and J by 6 bases, leaving 11 bases between them. The germline V gene has CDR1 KGHSH and CDR2 LQKENI. The CDR3 region is CASSPTQETQPQHF. The DNA of the CDR3 is TGTGCCAGCTCACCAACTCAGGAAACTCAGCCCCAGCATTTT.

The chain couples TRBV2 to TRBJ2-7; 10 nucleotides align to TRBD2. The ends lost 3 bases at V and 3 bases at J; junction bases unmatched: 8. The germline gives CDR1 SNHLY, CDR2 FYNNEI. This CDR3 has 16 residues. CDR3 in amino acids: CASSEGTSGAYYEQYF. CDR3 DNA sequence: TGTGCCAGCAGTGAGGGCACTAGCGGGGCTTACTACGAGCAGTACTTC. Full variable domain (rest looked up from reference TRBV2 and TRBJ2-7): EPEVTQTPSHQVTQMGQEVILRCVPISNHLYFYWYRQILGQKVEFLVSFYNNEISEKSEIFDDQFSVERPDGSNFTLKIRSTKLEDSAMYFCASSEGTSGAYYEQYFGPGTRLTVT.

The chain employs TRBV30 and TRBJ2-5; 13 nucleotides align to TRBD2. There are 15 residues in the CDR3. In germline, CDR1 is GTSNPN, CDR2 SVGIG (reference sequence). Losses at the gene ends were 0 bases for V and 5 bases for J; bases not matched to a gene: 3. CDR3 loop: CAWSVLAGGPETQYF. CDR3 bases: TGTGCCTGGAGTGTACTAGCGGGGGGGCCCGAGACCCAGTACTTC. The entire variable domain, with the rest obtained from reference TRBV30 and TRBJ2-5, is as follows: SQTIHQWPATLVQPVGSPLSLECTVEGTSNPNLYWYRQAAGRGLQLLFYSVGIGQISSEVPQNLSASRPQDRQFILSSKKLLLSDSGFYLCAWSVLAGGPETQYFGPGTRLLVL.

This chain joins TRBV11-2 and TRBJ1-2; TRBD1 matches 8 bases. V shed 1 base and J 6 bases; nucleotides not matched to a gene: 16. Germline CDR1 SGHAT, CDR2 FQNNGV. This CDR3 spans 18 amino acids. The CDR3 bases are TGTGCCAGCAGCTTAGCACTTGGGCTACGACAGGGGAGGGATGGCTACACCTTC. It encodes CASSLALGLRQGRDGYTF. The entire variable domain, with the rest obtained from reference TRBV11-2 and TRBJ1-2, is as follows: EAGVAQSPRYKIIEKRQSVAFWCNPISGHATLYWYQQILGQGPKLLIQFQNNGVVDDSQLPKDRFSAERLKGVDSTLKIQPAKLEDSAVYLCASSLALGLRQGRDGYTFGSGTRLTVV.

The chain joins TRBV29-1 to TRBJ1-1, with D uncertain. This CDR3 is built from 10 residues. Germline V gene data show CDR1 as SQVTM and CDR2 as ANQGSEA. The V end was cut by 7 bases, the J end by 5 bases, with 8 bases between. The DNA for the CDR3 is TGCAGCGCTACACAAACTGAAGCTTTCTTT. Its protein product is CSATQTEAFF. The full variable domain, completed using reference TRBV29-1 and TRBJ1-1, is SAVISQKPSRDICQRGTSLTIQCQVDSQVTMMFWYRQQPGQSLTLIATANQGSEATYESGFVIDKFPISRPNLTFSTLTVSNMSPEDSSIYLCSATQTEAFFGQGTRLTVV.